A selection of T cell receptor beta chains follows, all from one sample in a study of Ad26.COV2.S vaccination and SARS-CoV-2 variants. Sequenced by immunoSEQ multiplex PCR; TCRdb stores in-frame clones only, minus some. The table shows some 290,000 clones, with roughly 80% occurring only once. This specimen consisted of peripheral blood, obtained in a trial of Ad26.COV2.S vaccine versus placebo. These receptors were obtained from a person between 18 and 65 years old who received the Ad26.COV2.S COVID-19 vaccine or a placebo. Each CDR3 is given with its conserved first and last residue. D genes are given only for firm matches. Some rows have no size entry. The others give once, few or many, or a class for an expanded clone.

J: TRBJ2-3
V: TRBV11-1
D: -
size: -
CDR3: CARAGGRTDTQYF
DNA: TGTGCCAGAGCCGGGGGGCGCACAGATACGCAGTATTTT

J: TRBJ2-7
V: TRBV3-1/TRBV3-2
D: -
size: -
CDR3: CASSQQGMSYEQYF
DNA: TGTGCCAGCAGCCAACAGGGGATGTCCTACGAGCAGTACTTC

J: TRBJ2-3
V: TRBV11-2
D: -
size: -
CDR3: CASSPTASVSTDTQYF
DNA: TGTGCCAGCAGCCCCACTGCCAGCGTGAGCACAGATACGCAGTATTTT

J: TRBJ2-7
V: TRBV7-8
D: TRBD1
size: -
CDR3: CASSLGQGASSNEQYF
DNA: TGTGCCAGCAGCTTAGGGCAGGGGGCGTCATCCAACGAGCAGTACTTC

J: TRBJ2-1
V: TRBV7-3
D: -
size: -
CDR3: CASSRIAEAYNEQFF
DNA: TGTGCCAGCAGCCGGATAGCGGAAGCCTACAATGAGCAGTTCTTC

J: TRBJ1-2
V: TRBV27
D: -
size: -
CDR3: CASSPIGSYGYTF
DNA: TGTGCCAGCAGCCCCATTGGGAGCTATGGCTACACCTTC

J: TRBJ1-2
V: TRBV28
D: -
size: -
CDR3: CASRPGPPVWGYTF
DNA: TGTGCCAGCAGACCCGGGCCCCCCGTTTGGGGCTACACCTTC

J: TRBJ2-3
V: TRBV13
D: TRBD2
size: -
CDR3: CASSLGGGAEDTQYF
DNA: TGTGCCAGCAGCTTAGGCGGGGGGGCCGAAGATACGCAGTATTTT

J: TRBJ2-5
V: TRBV18
D: -
size: -
CDR3: CASSDGETQYF
DNA: TGTGCCAGCTCAGACGGGGAGACCCAGTACTTC

J: TRBJ2-3
V: TRBV19
D: TRBD2
size: -
CDR3: CASSSTSVPDTQYF
DNA: TGTGCCAGTAGTTCGACTAGCGTCCCAGATACGCAGTATTTT

J: TRBJ2-3
V: TRBV12-5
D: TRBD2
size: -
CDR3: CASGREGLARSF
DNA: TGTGCTAGTGGCCGAGAAGGACTAGCACGCTCTTTT

J: TRBJ2-1
V: TRBV4-2
D: TRBD1
size: -
CDR3: CASSLRPPDRDRLYNEQFF
DNA: TGTGCCAGCAGCCTCCGACCTCCAGACCGGGACAGGCTTTACAATGAGCAGTTCTTC

J: TRBJ1-4
V: TRBV6-5
D: -
size: -
CDR3: CASSYNGATNEKLFF
DNA: TGTGCCAGCAGTTACAACGGCGCAACTAATGAAAAACTGTTTTTT

J: TRBJ1-1
V: TRBV6-5
D: -
size: -
CDR3: CASSSPAGRDTEAFF
DNA: TGTGCCAGCAGTTCCCCGGCAGGGAGGGACACTGAAGCTTTCTTT

J: TRBJ1-6
V: TRBV3-1/TRBV3-2
D: -
size: -
CDR3: CASSQSRQSPLHF
DNA: TGTGCCAGCAGCCAATCGCGCCAGTCACCCCTCCACTTT

J: TRBJ2-2
V: TRBV3-1/TRBV3-2
D: -
size: -
CDR3: CASSYGTGASGELFF
DNA: TGTGCCAGCAGCTATGGAACGGGGGCCAGCGGGGAGCTGTTTTTT

J: TRBJ2-7
V: TRBV19
D: TRBD1
size: -
CDR3: CASSIRDRGTSEQYF
DNA: TGTGCCAGTAGTATCCGGGACAGGGGGACAAGCGAGCAGTACTTC

J: TRBJ2-7
V: TRBV4-2
D: -
size: -
CDR3: CASSQPGDYGTYEQYF
DNA: TGTGCCAGCAGCCAGCCAGGGGACTACGGCACCTACGAGCAGTACTTC

J: TRBJ2-1
V: TRBV18
D: TRBD2
size: -
CDR3: CASSTSREGYNEQFF
DNA: TGTGCCAGCTCCACGAGCAGGGAGGGCTACAATGAGCAGTTCTTC

J: TRBJ1-6
V: TRBV25-1
D: -
size: -
CDR3: CASSELLSGGPLHF
DNA: TGTGCCAGCAGTGAACTGCTCTCCGGGGGGCCCCTCCACTTT

J: TRBJ2-3
V: TRBV27
D: TRBD2
size: -
CDR3: CASSRTSGPLTDTQYF
DNA: TGTGCCAGCAGTAGGACTAGCGGGCCTCTCACAGATACGCAGTATTTT

J: TRBJ2-2
V: TRBV27
D: TRBD1
size: -
CDR3: CASSMGQGQNTGELFF
DNA: TGTGCCAGCAGTATGGGACAGGGACAGAACACCGGGGAGCTGTTTTTT

J: TRBJ2-5
V: TRBV10-3
D: -
size: once
CDR3: CAISEGPRGQETQYF
DNA: TGTGCCATCAGTGAGGGTCCCCGGGGCCAAGAGACCCAGTACTTC

J: TRBJ2-5
V: TRBV11-2
D: -
size: -
CDR3: CASSLDRGRKETQYF
DNA: TGTGCCAGCAGCTTAGATCGAGGACGGAAAGAGACCCAGTACTTC

J: TRBJ1-2
V: TRBV11-3
D: TRBD1
size: once
CDR3: CASRKPPTGAYGYTF
DNA: TGTGCCAGCAGGAAACCACCAACAGGGGCCTATGGCTACACCTTC

J: TRBJ1-2
V: TRBV5-1
D: -
size: -
CDR3: CASSSPNRSNGEILGYTF
DNA: TGCGCCAGCAGCTCTCCGAACCGATCTAACGGCGAAATCCTCGGCTACACCTTC

J: TRBJ1-3
V: TRBV5-1
D: -
size: -
CDR3: CASRHGVLSGNTIYF
DNA: TGCGCCAGCAGACACGGGGTCCTCTCTGGAAACACCATATATTTT

J: TRBJ2-7
V: TRBV15
D: TRBD1
size: -
CDR3: CATSRRTGLDEQYF
DNA: TGTGCCACCAGCAGACGGACAGGGCTCGACGAGCAGTACTTC

J: TRBJ2-3
V: TRBV18
D: TRBD1
size: -
CDR3: CASSQRTGRTDTQYF
DNA: TGTGCCAGCTCACAACGGACAGGCCGCACAGATACGCAGTATTTT

J: TRBJ2-2
V: TRBV27
D: -
size: -
CDR3: CASSGGVETGELFF
DNA: TGTGCCAGCAGCGGCGGGGTAGAGACCGGGGAGCTGTTTTTT

J: TRBJ1-5
V: TRBV3-1/TRBV3-2
D: -
size: -
CDR3: CASSQGTDSNQPQHF
DNA: TGTGCCAGCAGCCAAGGGACAGATAGCAATCAGCCCCAGCATTTT

J: TRBJ2-7
V: TRBV20-1
D: -
size: -
CDR3: CSASQSHEQYF
DNA: TGCAGTGCTAGCCAGTCCCACGAGCAGTACTTC

J: TRBJ1-2
V: TRBV9
D: TRBD1
size: -
CDR3: CASSVTMGQFIGYTF
DNA: TGTGCCAGCAGCGTTACTATGGGACAGTTTATAGGCTACACCTTC

J: TRBJ2-7
V: TRBV9
D: -
size: -
CDR3: CASSVSSEGFGQYF
DNA: TGTGCCAGCAGCGTGAGTAGTGAAGGGTTCGGGCAGTACTTC

J: TRBJ2-2
V: TRBV2
D: -
size: -
CDR3: CASNEGGTGELFF
DNA: TGTGCCAGCAACGAGGGGGGTACCGGGGAGCTGTTTTTT

J: TRBJ1-2
V: TRBV7-9
D: -
size: once
CDR3: CASSSDRRAWGYTF
DNA: TGTGCCAGCAGCTCCGACAGGCGGGCCTGGGGCTACACCTTC

J: TRBJ2-1
V: TRBV21-1
D: -
size: -
CDR3: CASSKVVVGNPTGDNEQFF
DNA: TGTGCCAGCAGCAAAGTAGTCGTCGGAAACCCGACAGGGGACAATGAGCAGTTCTTC

J: TRBJ2-1
V: TRBV12-5
D: -
size: -
CDR3: CASGLVPLAGASYNEQFF
DNA: TGTGCTAGTGGTTTGGTACCCCTCGCAGGGGCATCCTACAATGAGCAGTTCTTC

J: TRBJ2-5
V: TRBV18
D: TRBD1
size: -
CDR3: CASSIPGGRETQYF
DNA: TGTGCCAGCTCAATCCCAGGGGGTCGCGAGACCCAGTACTTC

J: TRBJ2-7
V: TRBV7-6
D: TRBD1
size: -
CDR3: CASSPGRGHSYEQYF
DNA: TGTGCCAGCAGCCCAGGTAGGGGGCACTCCTACGAGCAGTACTTC

J: TRBJ1-5
V: TRBV19
D: -
size: -
CDR3: CASSRGGLYEAQHF
DNA: TGTGCCAGTAGTAGGGGGGGTCTTTATGAAGCCCAGCATTTT

J: TRBJ1-4
V: TRBV18
D: TRBD1
size: -
CDR3: CASSPGTASNEKLFF
DNA: TGTGCCAGCTCACCAGGGACAGCCTCTAATGAAAAACTGTTTTTT

J: TRBJ2-2
V: TRBV28
D: -
size: -
CDR3: CASSRLSTGELFF
DNA: TGTGCCAGCAGTAGATTATCAACCGGGGAGCTGTTTTTT

J: TRBJ2-5
V: TRBV27
D: -
size: -
CDR3: CASSWGRGEETQYF
DNA: TGTGCCAGCAGTTGGGGACGAGGTGAAGAGACCCAGTACTTC

J: TRBJ1-2
V: TRBV4-1
D: -
size: -
CDR3: CASSLTTGRRANYGYTF
DNA: TGCGCCAGCAGCCTTACGACAGGAAGAAGAGCTAACTATGGCTACACCTTC

J: TRBJ1-1
V: TRBV5-1
D: -
size: -
CDR3: CASSLVAGNTEAFF
DNA: TGCGCCAGCAGTCTCGTGGCCGGGAACACTGAAGCTTTCTTT

J: TRBJ2-5
V: TRBV12-3/TRBV12-4
D: -
size: once
CDR3: CASRRRVQETQYF
DNA: TGTGCCAGCAGAAGACGCGTTCAAGAGACCCAGTACTTC

J: TRBJ1-2
V: TRBV19
D: -
size: -
CDR3: CASSIPGTNYGYTF
DNA: TGTGCCAGTAGTATACCAGGAACGAACTATGGCTACACCTTC